A selection of T cell receptor beta chains follows, all from one sample in a study of blood T cell repertoires in COVID-19. The table came from immunoSEQ multiplex PCR; TCRdb's copy has only in-frame clones and leaves some out. The table has 110,000 or so clones, 81% seen once. The sequenced sample consisted of peripheral blood. These receptors were obtained from a man aged 45-65 years with acute or convalescent COVID-19. Both conserved end residues are part of each CDR3. D genes are given only for firm matches. Clone sizes are given selectively: once, few, many, or a class where the clone is expanded.

j_call	v_call	d_call	clone_size	cdr3_nt	cdr3_aa
TRBJ2-1	TRBV5-4	TRBD1	.	TGTGCCAGCAGACCGGGACAGGATCGGAACAATGAGCAGTTCTTC	CASRPGQDRNNEQFF
TRBJ2-5	TRBV7-2	.	.	TGTGCCAGCAGCTTAGACGCAGGTTCGGAGACCCAGTACTTC	CASSLDAGSETQYF
TRBJ2-6	TRBV7-8	.	.	TGTGCCAGCAGCTCCGTCTCTGGGGCCAACGTCCTGACTTTC	CASSSVSGANVLTF
TRBJ1-2	TRBV2	.	.	TGTGCCAGCAGCGACTCAACTGGACAGTATGGCTACACCTTC	CASSDSTGQYGYTF
TRBJ2-5	TRBV15	TRBD1	.	TGTGCCACCAGCAGAGAGGACAGGTACCAAGAGACCCAGTACTTC	CATSREDRYQETQYF
TRBJ2-3	TRBV3-1/TRBV3-2	TRBD2	.	TGTGCCAGCAGCCCGGGACTACCAGATACGCAGTATTTT	CASSPGLPDTQYF
TRBJ1-2	TRBV10-1	.	.	TGCGCCAGCAGTACCGGGGAATTTGGCTACACCTTC	CASSTGEFGYTF
TRBJ1-6	TRBV6-2/TRBV6-3	.	.	TGTGCCAGCAGTTACAAGGCAACAGACTCACCCCTCCACTTT	CASSYKATDSPLHF
TRBJ2-5	TRBV5-1	.	.	TGCGCCAGCAGCCCTGGGACCGGGACTCAAGAGACCCAGTACTTC	CASSPGTGTQETQYF
TRBJ1-1	TRBV3-1/TRBV3-2	.	.	TGTGCCAGCAGCTCACGGGTAACTGAAGCTTTCTTT	CASSSRVTEAFF
TRBJ2-2	TRBV3-1/TRBV3-2	.	.	TGTGCCAGCAGCCAGGGGGGTTACACCGGGGAGCTGTTTTTT	CASSQGGYTGELFF
TRBJ1-1	TRBV4-1	.	.	TGCGCCAGCAGCCATTTTGACAGACAGAACACTGAAGCTTTCTTT	CASSHFDRQNTEAFF
TRBJ2-2	TRBV10-1	.	few	TGCGCCAGCAGTGACAGGGGAGCCGGGGAGCTGTTTTTT	CASSDRGAGELFF
TRBJ2-2	TRBV12-5	TRBD2	.	TGTGCTAGTGGTTTGGTAACGGGGGGTTCTTCCACCGGGGAGCTGTTTTTT	CASGLVTGGSSTGELFF
TRBJ2-2	TRBV20-1	.	few	TGCAGTGCGGGCAGCATTGGGGAGCTGTTTTTT	CSAGSIGELFF
TRBJ2-3	TRBV29-1	TRBD1	.	TGCAGCGTAGCCTCCGGGACAGGTTTCACAGATACGCAGTATTTT	CSVASGTGFTDTQYF
TRBJ1-2	TRBV19	.	.	TGTGCCACACAGGACAGCTACCTAGCTAACTATGGCTACACCTTC	CATQDSYLANYGYTF
TRBJ1-4	TRBV15	.	few	TGTGCCACCAGCAGAAGGGGCCAGGGGGAAAAACTGTTTTTT	CATSRRGQGEKLFF
TRBJ2-5	TRBV4-1	.	.	TGCGCCAGCAGCCAAGATCCCCCGCGAACGGAGACCCAGTACTTC	CASSQDPPRTETQYF
TRBJ2-3	TRBV5-1	TRBD1	.	TGCGCCAGCAGCTTGAGACAGGGTGTACCAGATACGCAGTATTTT	CASSLRQGVPDTQYF
TRBJ1-2	TRBV2	.	.	TGTGCCAGCAGTGAATATCAGGAAGCTAACTATGGCTACACCTTC	CASSEYQEANYGYTF
TRBJ1-1	TRBV19	.	.	TGTGCCAGTAGTATCCAGGGCTTAAGCACTGAAGCTTTCTTT	CASSIQGLSTEAFF
TRBJ2-1	TRBV11-3	.	.	TGTGCCAGCAGCTTGGTACAGGAGCAGTTCTTC	CASSLVQEQFF
TRBJ1-2	TRBV3-1/TRBV3-2	TRBD1	.	TGTGCCAGCAGCCCCGGGACAGCTTATGGCTACACCTTC	CASSPGTAYGYTF
TRBJ1-2	TRBV9	TRBD1	.	TGTGCCAGCAGTGGCGACAGGGCCTATGGCTACACCTTC	CASSGDRAYGYTF
TRBJ2-3	TRBV5-8	.	.	TGTGCCAGCAGCCCCCGCCGGACCAGCGGGGATACGCAGTATTTT	CASSPRRTSGDTQYF
TRBJ1-2	TRBV5-4	.	.	TGTGCCAGCAGCTTGTCAGGGGACTATGGCTACACCTTC	CASSLSGDYGYTF
TRBJ2-7	TRBV7-8	.	.	TGTGCCAGCAGCTTAGCAAGCACCTACGAGCAGTACTTC	CASSLASTYEQYF
TRBJ1-2	TRBV20-1	.	.	TGCAGTGCTTGGACTGACTATGGCTACACCTTC	CSAWTDYGYTF
TRBJ1-1	TRBV6-5	.	.	TGTGCCAGCAGATACGACAGAAACACTGAAGCTTTCTTT	CASRYDRNTEAFF
TRBJ2-3	TRBV5-1	TRBD2	.	TGCGCCAGCAGCCCGGGGGGAGGTGCCCCAGATACGCAGTATTTT	CASSPGGGAPDTQYF
TRBJ1-1	TRBV28	TRBD1	.	TGTGCCAGCAGCAATCTACGACGGACAGGGCCCGTGAACACTGAAGCTTTCTTT	CASSNLRRTGPVNTEAFF
TRBJ1-2	TRBV9	.	.	TGTGCCAGCAGCGGAGGCGGAGGGTACAACTATGGCTACACCTTC	CASSGGGGYNYGYTF
TRBJ2-2	TRBV3-1/TRBV3-2	TRBD1	.	TGTGCCAGCAGCCAAGGCGGGACAGGGAAGCCCGGGGAGCTGTTTTTT	CASSQGGTGKPGELFF
TRBJ1-3	TRBV18	.	.	TGTGCCAGCTCACTGGGCGTTGCGAGCTCTGGAAACACCATATATTTT	CASSLGVASSGNTIYF
TRBJ1-6	TRBV5-1	.	.	TGCGCCAGCAGCCAACAGACAGACCTTAATTCACCCCTCCACTTT	CASSQQTDLNSPLHF
TRBJ1-2	TRBV6-5	.	.	TGTGCCAGCAGCGTCTCAGGAGGCGGCTACACCTTC	CASSVSGGGYTF